This record covers a single TCR beta chain. Sequenced by immunoSEQ multiplex PCR; TCRdb stores in-frame clones only, minus some. The sample records approximately 300,000 clones, roughly 86% being singletons. The entry originates in a study of blood T cell repertoires in COVID-19. This CDR3 spans 13 amino acids. V dropped 10 bases and J dropped 0; count of bases not matched to a gene: 3. CDR1 is MNHEY, CDR2 SMNVEV, per germline (reference sequence). Sequencing was carried out using peripheral blood. The TCR was taken from a woman in her fifties or sixties with acute or convalescent COVID-19. The V gene is TRBV27, the J gene TRBJ2-1; 7 bases map to TRBD2. The CDR3 DNA reads as TGTGCCAATGCGGGAGCCTCCTACAATGAGCAGTTCTTC. Translating it yields CANAGASYNEQFF.